One and the same sample provided the 20 T cell receptor beta chains below, sequenced in a study of blood T cell repertoires in COVID-19. Some clones are missing from TCRdb's copy, which holds only in-frame ones; the method was immunoSEQ multiplex PCR. The sample includes more than 200,000 clones, around 89% seen only once; the top ten take more than 1.5%. The sample taken for sequencing was peripheral blood. The receptors originated from a man in his sixties or seventies with acute or convalescent COVID-19.

V is TRBV28 and J is TRBJ2-2; the D gene is possibly TRBD1 (6 bases). The CDR3 totals 15 residues. CDR1 is MDHEN and CDR2 is SYDVKM in the germline V gene. Trimming cost V 6 bases and J 0 bases, with 11 bases left between them. Here the CDR3 DNA reads TGTGCCAGCAGGCGACAGGCTGCGAACACCGGGGAGCTGTTTTTT. It codes for CASRRQAANTGELFF. The full variable domain, with the rest looked up from reference TRBV28 and TRBJ2-2, is DVKVTQSSRYLVKRTGEKVFLECVQDMDHENMFWYRQDPGLGLRLIYFSYDVKMKEKGDIPEGYSVSREKKERFSLILESASTNQTSMYLCASRRQAANTGELFFGEGSRLTVL.

This clone came up many times. The chain has TRBV19 and TRBJ1-5; tentatively, D is TRBD1 (6 bases). V lost 4 bases, J lost 4 bases, and 14 bases lay in between. Germline CDR1 is LNHDA and CDR2 is SQIVND (reference sequence). The CDR3 spans 15 residues. As DNA, the CDR3 is TGTGCCAGTAGTACCTATCAGGGGTCTAATCAGCCCCAGCATTTT. Its translation is CASSTYQGSNQPQHF.

The V and J genes are TRBV15 and TRBJ2-5; unclear D gene. CDR1 LNHNV and CDR2 YYDKDF come from the germline V gene (reference sequence). The CDR3 loop spans 11 amino acids. The germline V and J ends were trimmed by 4 bases and 5 bases, with 5 bases remaining between them. The CDR3 loop reads CATSIEETQYF. The CDR3, as DNA: TGTGCCACCAGCATTGAGGAGACCCAGTACTTC.

The V call is TRBV4-1, the J call TRBJ1-4, with 7 bases aligning to TRBD1. The CDR3 has 14 amino acids. V gave up 4 bases and J gave up 3 bases; unmatched junction bases: 2. Germline V gene lookup returns CDR1 MGHRA and CDR2 YSYEKL. CDR3 bases: TGCGCCAGCAGCCTTGGGACAGCTAATGAAAAACTGTTTTTT. Its translation: CASSLGTANEKLFF.

The CDR3 loop reads CTSSQRGTQYF. CDR3 nucleotides: TGCACCAGCAGCCAACGCGGGACCCAGTACTTC. The chain combines TRBV1 with TRBJ2-5; TRBD2 is the table's D call and was not checked against the DNA. TRBV1 is given as a pseudogene. This CDR3 contains 11 residues.

This chain links TRBV5-5 with TRBJ1-5; 9 bases match TRBD1. Trimming cost V 4 bases and J 7 bases; bases outside gene matches: 15. Germline CDR1 reads SGHKS; CDR2 reads YYEKEE (reference sequence). The CDR3 covers 17 residues. The CDR3 is CASSTGQGGGMGQPQHF. CDR3 nucleotide sequence: TGTGCCAGCAGCACGGGACAGGGCGGGGGCATGGGACAGCCCCAGCATTTT.

This chain connects TRBV10-3 to TRBJ2-5; 9 nucleotides agree with TRBD1. CDR3 size: 14 residues. Germline CDR1 is ENHRY and CDR2 is SYGVKD. Losses at the gene ends were 10 bases for V and 5 bases for J; bases not matched to a gene: 11. Written as DNA, the CDR3 is TGTGCCACTAAACAGGACAGGGGCGGTGAGACCCAGTACTTC. This encodes CATKQDRGGETQYF.

The CDR3 loop reads CAISSGLAGSTDTQYF. The CDR3 DNA sequence: TGTGCCATCAGCTCGGGACTAGCGGGGAGCACAGATACGCAGTATTTT. The J gene is TRBJ2-3, the V gene TRBV10-3, with 13 bases fitting TRBD2. Trimming at V came to 6 bases and at J to 0 bases, leaving 3 bases not matched to a gene. CDR1 is ENHRY and CDR2 is SYGVKD in the germline V gene. This CDR3 has 16 residues.

This sequence joins TRBV6-6 and TRBJ2-7, with a tentative D call TRBD1 (6 bases). Trimming cost V 6 bases and J 0 bases, with 15 bases left between them. This CDR3 is built from 15 residues. Germline V gene data show CDR1 as MNHNY and CDR2 as SVGAGI (reference sequence). The DNA for the CDR3 is TGTGCCAGCAGGCCACAGGGCCCAAGCTCCTACGAGCAGTACTTC. Its protein product is CASRPQGPSSYEQYF.

The chain links TRBV4-1 to TRBJ1-2; D perhaps matches TRBD1 (5 bases). V lost 1 base and J 4 bases, leaving 13 bases between the germline ends. Germline values: CDR1 MGHRA, CDR2 YSYEKL. The CDR3 is 15 residues long. CDR3 residues: CASSQADSLLYGYTF. In DNA, the CDR3 is TGCGCCAGCAGCCAAGCTGACAGTCTCCTCTATGGCTACACCTTC.

V gene TRBV19 combines with J gene TRBJ2-6; D is undetermined. The germline gives CDR1 LNHDA, CDR2 SQIVND (reference sequence). CDR3 length equals 14 residues. V gave up 3 bases and J gave up 4 bases, with 7 bases separating them. The CDR3, as DNA: TGTGCCAGTAGTATCACCGAGGGGGCCAACGTCCTGACTTTC. This encodes CASSITEGANVLTF.

V gene TRBV18 combines with J gene TRBJ2-5; 11 bases match TRBD2. Germline assignment: CDR1 KGHSH and CDR2 LQKENI. This CDR3 has 15 residues. V trimming: 6 bases; J trimming: 2 bases; junction bases outside the gene matches: 5. CDR3 sequence reads: CASSATSGVQETQYF. The DNA of the CDR3 is TGTGCCAGCTCTGCGACTAGCGGGGTACAAGAGACCCAGTACTTC.

The J gene is TRBJ1-1, the V gene TRBV5-6, with TRBD1 matching over 7 bases. The J segment lost 1 base and the V segment lost 4 bases, leaving 4 bases of the junction unmatched. CDR3 length: 14 residues. Per the germline V gene, CDR1 is SGHDT and CDR2 is YYEEEE. The CDR3 DNA sequence: TGTGCCAGCAGCCAGGGGGGTAGGAACACTGAAGCTTTCTTT. Encoded protein: CASSQGGRNTEAFF. Supplemented by reference TRBV5-6 and TRBJ1-1, the full variable domain reads DAGVTQSPTHLIKTRGQQVTLRCSPKSGHDTVSWYQQALGQGPQFIFQYYEEEERQRGNFPDRFSGHQFPNYSSELNVNALLLGDSALYLCASSQGGRNTEAFFGQGTRLTVV.

This clone has only a few counts. This chain connects TRBV4-2 to TRBJ2-1, with TRBD2 matching 9 bases. V lost 0 bases to trimming and J lost 3 bases; unmatched junction nucleotides: 9. This CDR3 contains 18 residues. The germline V gene encodes CDR1 LGHNA and CDR2 YNFKEQ. The CDR3 spells CASSQDQLAGVGYNEQFF. The CDR3 DNA follows: TGTGCCAGCAGCCAAGACCAGTTAGCGGGAGTTGGCTACAATGAGCAGTTCTTC.

J is TRBJ2-7 and V is TRBV5-5, with 12 bases identical to TRBD2. The CDR3 totals 14 residues. The germline V gene has CDR1 SGHKS and CDR2 YYEKEE (reference sequence). Trimming cost V 6 bases and J 4 bases; bases outside gene matches: 5. CDR3 sequence: CASTLAGGRYEQYF. The CDR3, as DNA: TGTGCCAGCACCCTAGCGGGAGGGCGTTACGAGCAGTACTTC. Variable domain in full (rest from reference TRBV5-5 and TRBJ2-7): DAGVTQSPTHLIKTRGQQVTLRCSPISGHKSVSWYQQVLGQGPQFIFQYYEKEERGRGNFPDRFSARQFPNYSSELNVNALLLGDSALYLCASTLAGGRYEQYFGPGTRLTVT.

The chain recombines TRBV29-1 with TRBJ2-2; D might be TRBD1 (6 bases). In germline, CDR1 is SQVTM, CDR2 ANQGSEA. The CDR3 length is 14 residues. The ends were cut back, 7 bases at V and 1 base at J, with 13 bases in the middle. CDR3 region: CSASSQGNTGELFF. The CDR3 DNA sequence: TGCAGCGCTAGTTCACAGGGGAACACCGGGGAGCTGTTTTTT.

The chain has TRBV3-1 (or the pseudogene TRBV3-2) and TRBJ2-5; 10 bases fit TRBD2. Germline V gene sequence: CDR1 LGHDT, CDR2 YNNKEL (reference sequence). Losses at the gene ends were 3 bases for V and 4 bases for J; bases not matched to a gene: 5. The CDR3 consists of 15 residues. The CDR3 DNA reads TGTGCCAGCAGCCAGAGTAGCGGGAGGAGAGAGACCCAGTACTTC. Encoded protein: CASSQSSGRRETQYF.

This clone has only one observation. The V gene is TRBV29-1, the J gene TRBJ2-2; D perhaps matches TRBD1 (6 bases). Germline loops: CDR1 SQVTM, CDR2 ANQGSEA. The CDR3 is 15 amino acids. The V and J ends lost 0 bases and 4 bases respectively, with 12 bases between them. This chain's CDR3 is CSVEEGGVGTGELFF. The CDR3 DNA reads TGCAGCGTTGAAGAAGGGGGAGTGGGCACCGGGGAGCTGTTTTTT.

CDR3 sequence reads: CASSLGAGEGYTF. CDR3 sequence (DNA): TGCGCCAGCAGCTTGGGTGCAGGGGAAGGCTACACCTTC. The J gene is TRBJ1-2, the V gene TRBV5-1; maybe TRBD1 (6 bases). Looked up from germline, CDR1 is SGHRS and CDR2 is YFSETQ. The CDR3 loop spans 13 amino acids. Deletions cut 0 bases from V and 8 bases from J, with 11 bases between.

The V gene is TRBV30, the J gene TRBJ2-7, with a possible D match to TRBD1 (5 bases). Trimming took off 0 bases at V and 2 bases at J, with 8 bases between the two ends. Germline CDR1 and CDR2: GTSNPN and SVGIG (reference sequence). The CDR3 spans 13 residues. CDR3 sequence: CAWSVDRTYEQYF. CDR3 nucleotides: TGTGCCTGGAGTGTCGACAGAACCTACGAGCAGTACTTC.